This TCR beta chain stems from a study of blood T cell repertoires in COVID-19. Study context: The study drew acute and convalescent COVID-19 samples from the United States, Italy and Spain.

Data came from immunoSEQ multiplex PCR; TCRdb stores just in-frame clones and leaves some out. Of 92,000 or so clones detected, about 78% appear once; the ten largest clones hold around 14%. This receptor was taken from an elderly woman with acute or convalescent COVID-19. The sample taken for sequencing was peripheral blood.

The CDR3 region is CASSSFRDGYTF. The DNA of the CDR3 is TGTGCCAGCAGTTCATTCCGGGATGGCTACACCTTC. This sequence joins TRBV12-3 or TRBV12-4 and TRBJ1-2; D remains ambiguous. The CDR3 extends over 12 amino acids. Trimming shortened V by 4 bases and J by 6 bases, and 9 bases separated the two germline ends.